A single sample gave rise to the 4 T cell receptor beta chains below, sequenced in a study of T cells after yellow fever vaccination (dated by TCRdb to about 2019). Library preparation employed 5' RACE. The run used an Illumina NovaSeq 6000. TCRdb took the public reads, trimmed them with fastp at Q25, ran MiXCR for clone calling and kept in-frame beta chains. Rows are combined by CDR3 protein, so each entry shows the most common genes and DNA. Present in this sample are around 300,000 distinct CDR3 sequences, roughly 4.3% of which were seen just once. The ten largest account for under 30% of the sample. This sample's treatment or condition label indicates: live attenuated yellow fever vaccine strain. The sample in question was PBMCs, obtained 5 days after the yellow fever booster vaccination. These receptors were collected from a man younger than 30 who received the YFV17D yellow fever vaccine.

This rearrangement joins TRBV7-9 to TRBJ1-6; possibly TRBD1 for D (5 bases). The CDR3 loop spans 17 amino acids. V was trimmed by 5 bases and J by 4 bases, leaving 18 bases between them. CDR1 and CDR2 from the germline V gene are SEHNR and FQNEAQ (reference sequence). CDR3 DNA sequence: TGTGCCAGCAGCCCTGGTGGGGGGGGTAGGTATAATTCACCCCTCCACTTT. Protein: CASSPGGGGRYNSPLHF.

This clonotype was counted at least ten times. The V and J genes are TRBV7-9 and TRBJ2-1; D not resolved. This CDR3 spans 14 amino acids. V lost 1 base and J 8 bases, leaving 12 bases between the germline ends. CDR1 SEHNR and CDR2 FQNEAQ come from the germline V gene (reference sequence). In nucleotides, the CDR3 is TGTGCCAGCAGCTTAGACAGATCTTGGGATGAGCAGTTCTTC. Translation gives CASSLDRSWDEQFF.

Ten or more counts support this clonotype. The chain uses TRBV20-1 and TRBJ1-6, with D maybe TRBD1 (6 bases). Germline V gene sequence: CDR1 DFQATT, CDR2 SNEGSKA (reference sequence). The germline V and J ends were trimmed by 2 bases and 10 bases, with 18 bases remaining between them. The CDR3 runs 15 residues. For the CDR3, the DNA is TGCAGTGCTAGACCCCCCCCGACCAGGGGCTCACCCCTCCACTTT. It specifies CSARPPPTRGSPLHF.

In this sample, this clonotype turned up many times. The chain employs TRBV2 and TRBJ1-2; TRBD1 might be the D (5 bases). Between the trimmed V and J ends, which lost 8 bases and 5 bases, there was a span of 18 bases. This CDR3 comprises 14 residues. CDR1 and CDR2 (germline): SNHLY, FYNNEI. In nucleotides, the CDR3 is TGTGCCAGCCTTGAGGGCAGGGTCATGTATGGCTACACCTTC. It specifies CASLEGRVMYGYTF.